This entry lists 13 T cell receptor beta chains sequenced from one sample in a study of shared clonotypes between healthy human individuals. The method was immunoSEQ multiplex PCR; TCRdb's version includes in-frame clones alone and lacks a portion of them. Of roughly 1,800,000 clones detected, about 95% appear once; the ten largest clones hold roughly 1%. CD45RO-negative cells were positively selected for CCR7, leaving out terminally differentiated effector memory CD45RA+ cells. The sample taken for sequencing was naive CD8+ T cells sorted from blood. These receptors were obtained from a man younger than 35 in good health.

This clone appeared a single time. The J gene is TRBJ1-6, the V gene TRBV5-5; D not resolved. The ends were cut back, 0 bases at V and 10 bases at J, with 5 bases in the middle. CDR3 size: 12 residues. Germline lookup yields CDR1 SGHKS and CDR2 YYEKEE (reference sequence). CDR3 in DNA: TGTGCCAGCAGCTTGGGGAGCTCACCCCTCCACTTT. As protein: CASSLGSSPLHF.

This chain joins TRBV7-9 and TRBJ1-2; a possible D gene is TRBD1 (6 bases). The CDR3 is 14 amino acids. The V and J ends lost 3 bases and 0 bases respectively, with 8 bases between them. CDR1 is SEHNR and CDR2 is FQNEAQ in the germline V gene (reference sequence). The CDR3 here is CASSFGGPNYGYTF. CDR3 coding DNA: TGTGCCAGCAGCTTTGGGGGCCCTAACTATGGCTACACCTTC.

V usage is TRBV27 and J usage is TRBJ1-1; no definite D call. V was trimmed by 8 bases and J by 0 bases, leaving 13 bases between them. Germline V gene sequence: CDR1 MNHEY, CDR2 SMNVEV (reference sequence). The CDR3 is 14 residues long. Here the CDR3 reads CASGSSLMNTEAFF. The CDR3, as DNA: TGTGCCAGCGGATCTTCTCTCATGAACACTGAAGCTTTCTTT.

The chain is built from TRBV5-6 and TRBJ2-3, with 13 bases identical to TRBD2. This CDR3 spans 17 amino acids. Per the germline V gene, CDR1 is SGHDT and CDR2 is YYEEEE. V shed 4 bases, J shed 3 bases, and the junction held 8 bases outside the gene matches. CDR3 DNA sequence: TGTGCCAGCAGCATATGGACTAGCGGGAGATGGACAGATACGCAGTATTTT. The encoded protein is CASSIWTSGRWTDTQYF.

V gene TRBV28 combines with J gene TRBJ2-7; D may be TRBD1 or TRBD2 (5 bases each). V lost 2 bases to trimming and J lost 4 bases, with 15 bases between them. The CDR3 is made up of 15 amino acids. Per the germline V gene, CDR1 is MDHEN and CDR2 is SYDVKM. In DNA form, the CDR3 reads TGTGCCAGCAGTTTAAGAGGGGTGGAAGCGTACGAGCAGTACTTC. Its protein is CASSLRGVEAYEQYF. Full variable domain (remainder filled in from reference TRBV28 and TRBJ2-7): DVKVTQSSRYLVKRTGEKVFLECVQDMDHENMFWYRQDPGLGLRLIYFSYDVKMKEKGDIPEGYSVSREKKERFSLILESASTNQTSMYLCASSLRGVEAYEQYFGPGTRLTVT.

The CDR3 coding sequence is TGCGCCAGCAGCGCGTCCCGACCTAACGAGCAGTACTTC. This codes for CASSASRPNEQYF. The rearrangement uses TRBV5-1 and TRBJ2-7; D unclear. The germline V and J ends were trimmed by 4 bases and 5 bases, with 13 bases remaining between them. The CDR3 is made up of 13 amino acids. Germline lookup yields CDR1 SGHRS and CDR2 YFSETQ.

The chain uses TRBV29-1 and TRBJ2-1; 7 nucleotides align to TRBD2. Germline V gives CDR1 SQVTM, CDR2 ANQGSEA. The CDR3 covers 14 residues. The V segment lost 4 bases and the J segment 2 bases; nucleotides outside the gene matches: 5. The CDR3 DNA follows: TGCAGCGTTGCTTTTGGACTAGCCTACAATGAGCAGTTCTTC. Translating it yields CSVAFGLAYNEQFF.

In nucleotides, the CDR3 is TGTGCCAGCAGCTCGGACAGGGTGGCCATAGCTTTCTTT. Amino acid sequence: CASSSDRVAIAFF. V is TRBV7-2 and J is TRBJ1-1; the match to TRBD1 covers 8 bases. Germline V gives CDR1 SGHTA, CDR2 FQGNSA. The CDR3 has 13 amino acids. J gave up 10 bases and V 4 bases, and 8 bases lay outside the gene matches.

The rearrangement links TRBV28 to TRBJ2-7; D is unclear. This CDR3 comprises 12 residues. The ends were cut back, 4 bases at V and 4 bases at J, with 8 bases in the middle. Germline loops: CDR1 MDHEN, CDR2 SYDVKM. CDR3 sequence reads: CASSSLLYEQYF. The CDR3 DNA sequence: TGTGCCAGCAGTTCCCTATTGTACGAGCAGTACTTC.

This clone appeared once. This sequence joins TRBV19 and TRBJ2-7; D unresolved. The CDR3 totals 14 residues. Trimming shortened V by 5 bases and J by 3 bases, and 14 bases separated the two germline ends. Germline V CDR1 and CDR2: LNHDA, SQIVND (reference sequence). CDR3 loop: CASSHAYPYYEQYF. The CDR3 DNA reads as TGTGCCAGTAGTCACGCCTACCCTTACTACGAGCAGTACTTC.

The V and J genes are TRBV7-8 and TRBJ2-3, with unresolved D. The CDR3 is 16 amino acids. Looked up from germline, CDR1 is SGHVS and CDR2 is FQNEAQ. Trimming removed 1 base from V and 2 bases from J, with 13 bases in between. CDR3 protein: CASSLGVRRHTDTQYF. DNA for the CDR3: TGTGCCAGCAGCTTAGGCGTACGGAGACACACAGATACGCAGTATTTT.

The J gene is TRBJ2-3, the V gene TRBV6-5; D is ambiguous. The germline CDR1 and CDR2 sequences are MNHEY and SVGAGI. V lost 7 bases to trimming and J lost 6 bases, with 14 bases between them. CDR3 length equals 13 residues. The CDR3 loop is CASKYRLSDTQYF. CDR3 sequence (DNA): TGTGCCAGCAAATACCGCCTCTCGGATACGCAGTATTTT.

The chain is built from TRBV5-6 and TRBJ2-5; D remains ambiguous. The DNA end favors TRBJ2-7, so the J call may be wrong. The V gene's germline CDR1 is SGHDT and CDR2 YYEEEE. The CDR3 has 14 residues. The CDR3, as DNA: TGTGCCAGCAGCTTGGGGGCAGGCTCCTACGAGCAGTACTTC. It encodes CASSLGAGSYEQYF.